This is a list of T cell receptor beta chains from one sample in a study of T cell responses to AZD1222 COVID-19 vaccine. Clones were read by immunoSEQ multiplex PCR, and TCRdb kept only the in-frame ones, dropping some. The profile shows roughly 91,000 clones, approximately 90% of them singletons. This material consisted of peripheral blood, taken on day 0 of AZD1222 vaccination. The receptors shown here come from an adult in good health. CDR3s include the opening cysteine and the closing phenylalanine or tryptophan. The order of the fields is J gene, D gene, V gene, clone size, CDR3 protein, CDR3 DNA. A D gene is named only where the DNA matches it firmly. Rows may omit the clone size; those that give it use once, few, many or a size class.

J gene: TRBJ1-6
D gene: .
V gene: TRBV28
clone size: .
CDR3 protein: CASSPPGYSPLHF
CDR3 DNA: TGTGCCAGCAGTCCGCCCGGATATTCACCCCTCCACTTT

J gene: TRBJ2-3
D gene: .
V gene: TRBV29-1
clone size: .
CDR3 protein: CSVDLGTDTQYF
CDR3 DNA: TGCAGCGTTGACCTGGGCACAGATACGCAGTATTTT

J gene: TRBJ1-3
D gene: .
V gene: TRBV12-5
clone size: .
CDR3 protein: CASGLPRTGSGNTIYF
CDR3 DNA: TGTGCTAGTGGTTTGCCAAGGACGGGCTCTGGAAACACCATATATTTT

J gene: TRBJ2-7
D gene: TRBD1
V gene: TRBV20-1
clone size: .
CDR3 protein: CSASASRDRALSSFSQQYF
CDR3 DNA: TGCAGTGCGAGTGCCAGCCGGGACAGGGCCCTATCGAGTTTCTCCCAGCAGTACTTC

J gene: TRBJ1-2
D gene: TRBD1
V gene: TRBV19
clone size: .
CDR3 protein: CASRWSGQGAGGYTF
CDR3 DNA: TGTGCCAGTCGTTGGAGTGGACAGGGGGCTGGTGGCTACACCTTC

J gene: TRBJ2-1
D gene: TRBD2
V gene: TRBV6-5
clone size: .
CDR3 protein: CASSSAASGSIEQFF
CDR3 DNA: TGTGCCAGCAGCTCCGCCGCTAGCGGGAGCATAGAGCAGTTCTTC

J gene: TRBJ1-2
D gene: .
V gene: TRBV29-1
clone size: .
CDR3 protein: CSVRGTNYGYTF
CDR3 DNA: TGCAGCGTGCGGGGAACAAACTATGGCTACACCTTC

J gene: TRBJ1-1
D gene: .
V gene: TRBV15
clone size: .
CDR3 protein: CATSRDLLRGTEAFF
CDR3 DNA: TGTGCCACCAGCAGAGATCTTCTCCGGGGGACTGAAGCTTTCTTT

J gene: TRBJ1-2
D gene: .
V gene: TRBV7-9
clone size: .
CDR3 protein: CASSLDHYGYTF
CDR3 DNA: TGTGCCAGCAGCTTAGACCACTATGGCTACACCTTC

J gene: TRBJ2-7
D gene: .
V gene: TRBV7-9
clone size: .
CDR3 protein: CASSPRTDGNSEQYF
CDR3 DNA: TGTGCCAGCAGCCCCCGGACAGATGGGAATTCCGAGCAGTACTTC

J gene: TRBJ2-3
D gene: .
V gene: TRBV4-3
clone size: .
CDR3 protein: CASSQDGGVDTQYF
CDR3 DNA: TGCGCCAGCAGCCAAGATGGCGGGGTGGATACGCAGTATTTT

J gene: TRBJ1-1
D gene: TRBD1
V gene: TRBV5-1
clone size: .
CDR3 protein: CASSTRQGGGTEAFF
CDR3 DNA: TGCGCCAGCAGCACCCGACAGGGGGGAGGCACTGAAGCTTTCTTT

J gene: TRBJ1-5
D gene: TRBD1
V gene: TRBV27
clone size: .
CDR3 protein: CASSPATGGGQPQHF
CDR3 DNA: TGTGCCAGCAGTCCAGCGACAGGGGGCGGTCAGCCCCAGCATTTT

J gene: TRBJ1-1
D gene: .
V gene: TRBV28
clone size: .
CDR3 protein: CASSITRATEAFF
CDR3 DNA: TGTGCCAGCAGCATCACCAGGGCAACTGAAGCTTTCTTT

J gene: TRBJ1-5
D gene: .
V gene: TRBV5-1
clone size: .
CDR3 protein: CASSPNPTGSGNQPQHF
CDR3 DNA: TGCGCCAGCAGCCCGAACCCGACAGGATCGGGCAATCAGCCCCAGCATTTT

J gene: TRBJ2-1
D gene: .
V gene: TRBV11-2
clone size: .
CDR3 protein: CASSLDTGGAHNEQFF
CDR3 DNA: TGTGCCAGCAGCTTAGATACGGGGGGCGCCCACAATGAGCAGTTCTTC

J gene: TRBJ2-2
D gene: .
V gene: TRBV21-1
clone size: .
CDR3 protein: CASSKIPGTGRRSYTGELFF
CDR3 DNA: TGTGCCAGCAGCAAGATCCCCGGGACAGGGAGGCGATCGTACACCGGGGAGCTGTTTTTT

J gene: TRBJ1-3
D gene: .
V gene: TRBV6-5
clone size: .
CDR3 protein: CATTARGYGNTIYF
CDR3 DNA: TGTGCCACCACGGCCCGGGGATACGGAAACACCATATATTTT

J gene: TRBJ2-7
D gene: .
V gene: TRBV28
clone size: .
CDR3 protein: CASSPRDGPYEQYF
CDR3 DNA: TGTGCCAGCAGTCCCCGGGACGGTCCCTACGAGCAGTACTTC

J gene: TRBJ1-2
D gene: .
V gene: TRBV29-1
clone size: .
CDR3 protein: CSVGGGVGYTF
CDR3 DNA: TGCAGCGTTGGAGGGGGAGTTGGCTACACCTTC

J gene: TRBJ1-6
D gene: .
V gene: TRBV4-3
clone size: once
CDR3 protein: CASSPRPGESPLHF
CDR3 DNA: TGCGCCAGCAGCCCCCGACCAGGGGAGTCACCCCTCCACTTT

J gene: TRBJ2-2
D gene: .
V gene: TRBV7-2
clone size: .
CDR3 protein: CASRLGPGRRNTGELFF
CDR3 DNA: TGTGCCAGCAGATTGGGACCGGGCAGAAGAAACACCGGGGAGCTGTTTTTT

J gene: TRBJ1-4
D gene: .
V gene: TRBV7-9
clone size: .
CDR3 protein: CASSLDLTGNEKLFF
CDR3 DNA: TGTGCCAGCAGCTTAGACTTAACAGGGAATGAAAAACTGTTTTTT

J gene: TRBJ2-7
D gene: .
V gene: TRBV6-5
clone size: .
CDR3 protein: CASRTGQNEQYF
CDR3 DNA: TGTGCCAGCAGAACCGGACAGAACGAGCAGTACTTC